The TCR beta chain described here comes from a study of read filtering for tumor transcriptome and immune sequencing. Overall study context: Mean patient age was roughly 70 years, range about 47 to 85; 17 male, around 15 female. Whole-transcriptome libraries were prepared after DNase treatment.

Concerning this clonotype itself: Its antigen is unidentified.

The library was built from 400 to 500 ng RNA with molecular barcoded adaptors for alpha/delta and beta/gamma chains. TCRdb processed the reads anew with MiXCR; each CDR3 protein has one entry. The top ten hold about 35% of the sample, which has more than 35,000 distinct CDR3 sequences, around 11% seen once. CDR1 is WSHSY and CDR2 is SAAADI in the germline V gene. The CDR3 totals 14 residues. V lost 9 bases and J 7 bases, leaving 20 bases between the germline ends. Study observations and caveats: RNA-seq captured clonotypes less deeply and reliably than IR-seq.

Sample: a population of CD138-negative cells sorted from bone marrow. This chain links TRBV10-2 with TRBJ2-3, with D perhaps matching TRBD2 (6 bases). The TCR sequence derives from a donor aged 40 or over with multiple myeloma. The CDR3 spells CASVDAGSVNTQYF. The CDR3 coding sequence is TGCGCCAGTGTCGACGCGGGGTCCGTAAATACGCAGTATTTT.